Listed below are T cell receptor beta chains from one sample, sequenced in a study of T cells in Graves' hyperthyroidism and ophthalmopathy. Using its own MiXCR run on the multiplex PCR reads, TCRdb lists one record per CDR3 protein. The sample lists 300,000 to 450,000 distinct CDR3 sequences; 13% were seen once. What was sequenced was blood. The receptors come from a young man with Graves' hyperthyroidism that later progressed to Graves' ophthalmopathy. Each CDR3 is given with its conserved first and last residue. A D gene is named only where the DNA matches it firmly. Some rows mark clone size as missing; the rest say once, few, many or name a class of expanded clone.

TRBV19,many,TRBJ1-2,TRBD1,CASTIGRGHGYGYTF,TGTGCCAGTACTATCGGAAGGGGGCATGGGTATGGCTACACCTTC
TRBV6-1,many,TRBJ2-7,-,CASSWQGFTYEQYF,TGTGCCAGCAGTTGGCAGGGTTTTACCTACGAGCAGTACTTC
TRBV24-1,many,TRBJ1-5,-,CATSDRLQPQHF,TGTGCCACCAGTGACCGATTGCAGCCCCAGCATTTT
TRBV5-1,few,TRBJ1-4,-,CASRLGKQPGKLFF,TGCGCCAGCAGATTGGGCAAGCAGCCCGGAAAACTGTTTTTT
TRBV27,many,TRBJ1-5,-,CASSLGSGYNQPQHF,TGTGCCAGCAGTTTAGGTTCGGGTTACAATCAGCCCCAGCATTTT
TRBV15,-,TRBJ1-5,-,CATSAGYQPQHF,TGTGCCACCAGCGCAGGGTATCAGCCCCAGCATTTT
TRBV10-2,-,TRBJ2-1,TRBD2,CASSESREWGGEFF,TGCGCCAGCAGTGAGTCGAGGGAGTGGGGGGGAGAGTTCTTC
TRBV9,few,TRBJ2-2,-,CASSETDGELFF,TGTGCCAGCAGCGAGACTGACGGGGAGCTGTTTTTT
TRBV15,-,TRBJ1-6,-,CVTSRDNAVSNSPLHF,TGTGTCACCAGCAGAGATAATGCAGTTTCGAATTCACCCCTCCACTTT
TRBV2,many,TRBJ2-3,TRBD2,CASRLTSGVADTQYF,TGTGCCAGCAGGCTCACAAGCGGGGTGGCAGATACGCAGTATTTT
TRBV5-1,few,TRBJ2-7,-,CASSDPGLTSYEQYF,TGCGCCAGCAGCGACCCGGGACTGACCTCCTACGAGCAGTACTTC
TRBV28,many,TRBJ1-2,TRBD1,CASSLSPDRARGYTF,TGTGCCAGCAGTTTATCCCCAGACAGGGCGAGGGGCTACACCTTC
TRBV28,many,TRBJ1-2,TRBD1,CASSQQGSGYTF,TGTGCCAGCAGTCAACAGGGGAGTGGCTACACCTTC
TRBV2,many,TRBJ1-6,-,CASSDRFNSPLHF,TGTGCCAGCAGTGACCGGTTTAATTCACCCCTCCACTTT
TRBV2,few,TRBJ2-7,-,CASSDEGFGSEQYF,TGTGCCAGCAGTGATGAGGGGTTTGGTAGCGAGCAGTACTTC
TRBV9,-,TRBJ2-7,TRBD1,CASSVGSRDRGREQYF,TGTGCCAGCAGCGTGGGGAGCCGGGACAGGGGGCGTGAGCAGTACTTC
TRBV11-2,many,TRBJ2-3,-,CASSLDPQAPNTQYF,TGTGCCAGCAGCTTAGATCCCCAGGCTCCGAATACGCAGTATTTT
TRBV7-9,many,TRBJ2-7,TRBD2,CASSTSGGSPYEQYF,TGTGCCAGCAGTACTAGCGGGGGTTCCCCCTACGAGCAGTACTTC
TRBV6-1,many,TRBJ2-7,-,CASSEYGTGSYEQYF,TGTGCCAGCAGTGAATACGGAACCGGATCCTACGAGCAGTACTTC
TRBV6-1,many,TRBJ2-3,-,CASSLLTGGDTQYF,TGTGCCAGCAGTCTCTTGACAGGAGGAGATACGCAGTATTTT
TRBV12-3/TRBV12-4,many,TRBJ2-2,-,CASRSTVPNTGELFF,TGTGCCAGCAGATCTACAGTACCGAACACCGGGGAGCTGTTTTTT
TRBV20-1,-,TRBJ2-3,-,CSARGKGGSTDTQYF,TGCAGTGCTAGAGGGAAGGGGGGGAGCACAGATACGCAGTATTTT
TRBV9,-,TRBJ2-1,-,CASSVGDGSDEQFF,TGTGCCAGCAGCGTGGGAGATGGTTCCGATGAGCAGTTCTTC
TRBV18,few,TRBJ1-3,-,CASSPIEGSGNTIYF,TGTGCCAGCTCACCTATAGAGGGCTCTGGAAACACCATATATTTT
TRBV6-1,many,TRBJ2-5,TRBD1,CASKAGQGIQETQYF,TGTGCCAGCAAAGCAGGACAGGGCATCCAAGAGACCCAGTACTTC
TRBV20-1,-,TRBJ2-3,TRBD2,CSVGSGGVTSTDTQYF,TGCAGTGTAGGATCGGGGGGGGTAACTAGCACAGATACGCAGTATTTT
TRBV5-6,-,TRBJ2-7,-,CASSLGTHYEQYF,TGTGCCAGCAGCTTGGGGACACACTACGAGCAGTACTTC
TRBV6-5,many,TRBJ1-2,-,CASSYQANYGYTF,TGTGCCAGCAGTTATCAGGCCAACTATGGCTACACCTTC
TRBV6-1,few,TRBJ2-5,TRBD1,CASSDRQGRETQYF,TGTGCCAGCAGTGACCGACAGGGCCGGGAGACCCAGTACTTC
TRBV6-1,-,TRBJ2-7,-,CASSARQETYEQYF,TGTGCCAGCAGCGCCAGACAAGAGACCTACGAGCAGTACTTC
TRBV6-2/TRBV6-3,-,TRBJ1-2,-,CASSFTGFHGYTF,TGTGCCAGCAGTTTTACAGGGTTCCATGGCTACACCTTC